The 25 T cell receptor beta chains listed next were all sequenced from one sample in a study of blood T cell repertoires in COVID-19 (dated by TCRdb to about 2020). The library was generated by the immunoSEQ multiplex PCR assay. Drawn from immuneACCESS, this table holds only the in-frame rearrangements with V and J called that TCRdb kept. Clones are partly lost; checked studies trace under half to an unresolved V gene and leave the rest unexplained. A total of approximately 230,000 clones appear in this sample, 87% of them only once. 3% to 3.5% of the sample belongs to the ten largest clones. Sequencing was performed on peripheral blood. The receptors originated from a man between 18 and 35 years old with active or convalescent COVID-19.

This chain links TRBV5-5 with TRBJ1-2; no definite D call. This CDR3 is built from 13 residues. Germline lookup yields CDR1 SGHKS and CDR2 YYEKEE (reference sequence). The V gene lost 1 base and the J gene lost 4 bases, with 8 bases spanning the gap. In DNA form, the CDR3 reads TGTGCCAGCAGCTTGCGGTTCGGCTATGGCTACACCTTC. This translates into CASSLRFGYGYTF.

V is TRBV27 and J is TRBJ2-5; 8 nucleotides align to TRBD2. V lost 4 bases to trimming and J lost 1 base; unmatched junction nucleotides: 5. Germline CDR1 MNHEY, CDR2 SMNVEV (reference sequence). The CDR3 has 15 amino acids. The CDR3 nucleotides are TGTGCCAGCAGTTGGGCGGGAGGCTTCCAAGAGACCCAGTACTTC. Residues: CASSWAGGFQETQYF.

The chain is built from TRBV28 and TRBJ1-4, with a weak D call TRBD1 (6 bases). Germline V gene sequence: CDR1 MDHEN, CDR2 SYDVKM. The length of the CDR3 is 15 residues. V lost 6 bases, J lost 7 bases, and 18 bases lay in between. The CDR3 protein is CASRVPGHRSEKLFF. The CDR3, as DNA: TGTGCCAGCAGAGTACCGGGACATCGAAGTGAAAAACTGTTTTTT.

The chain's CDR3 is CASSQARRTRKETQYF. CDR3 DNA: TGTGCCAGCAGCCAAGCGCGCAGGACTAGAAAAGAGACCCAGTACTTC. The V and J genes are TRBV3-1 (or the pseudogene TRBV3-2) and TRBJ2-5; TRBD2 agrees at 7 bases. The CDR3 runs to 16 residues. The germline gives CDR1 LGHDT, CDR2 YNNKEL (reference sequence). Trimming cost V 1 base and J 3 bases; bases outside gene matches: 8.

The V gene is TRBV18, the J gene TRBJ1-2; TRBD1 is a possible D gene (5 bases). Germline-derived CDR1 and CDR2 are KGHSH and LQKENI. V lost 1 base to trimming and J lost 3 bases, with 12 bases between them. This CDR3 spans 15 amino acids. The CDR3 loop reads CASSPRGRRDYGYTF. DNA of the CDR3: TGTGCCAGCTCACCACGGGGGAGGAGAGACTATGGCTACACCTTC.

The chain carries TRBV2 and TRBJ1-2, with D perhaps matching TRBD1 (6 bases). Germline assignment: CDR1 SNHLY and CDR2 FYNNEI. CDR3 length equals 14 residues. The V end lost 4 bases, the J end lost 8 bases, and 17 bases lay between the germline ends. The CDR3 spells CASSGAGDFLGYTF. CDR3 DNA sequence: TGTGCCAGCAGTGGGGCAGGGGATTTCTTGGGCTACACCTTC. The full variable domain, with the rest looked up from reference TRBV2 and TRBJ1-2, is EPEVTQTPSHQVTQMGQEVILRCVPISNHLYFYWYRQILGQKVEFLVSFYNNEISEKSEIFDDQFSVERPDGSNFTLKIRSTKLEDSAMYFCASSGAGDFLGYTFGSGTRLTVV.

This chain uses TRBV20-1 with TRBJ1-6; D not certain. The CDR3 totals 16 residues. Trimming stripped 3 bases from V and 0 bases from J, with 12 bases between. From germline, CDR1 is DFQATT and CDR2 SNEGSKA (reference sequence). CDR3 region: CSASIGHSSYNSPLHF. CDR3 sequence (DNA): TGCAGTGCTAGTATTGGTCACAGCTCCTATAATTCACCCCTCCACTTT.

This clone was seen more than once but under ten times. The chain has TRBV10-3 and TRBJ1-2; 9 nucleotides agree with TRBD1. CDR3 length equals 15 residues. After removal of 3 bases from V and 8 bases from J, the junction contained 10 bases not matched to a gene. Germline V gene data show CDR1 as ENHRY and CDR2 as SYGVKD. The CDR3 region has the DNA TGTGCCATCAGTGAATATCCTTGGACAGGGGTCGGCTACACCTTC. As protein: CAISEYPWTGVGYTF.

V gene TRBV5-1 combines with J gene TRBJ1-1; tentatively, D is TRBD1 (5 bases). CDR3 size: 14 residues. Germline V gene data show CDR1 as SGHRS and CDR2 as YFSETQ. V dropped 2 bases and J dropped 5 bases, with 13 bases sitting between them. The CDR3 here is CASSFQLGGTEAFF. The DNA of the CDR3 is TGCGCCAGCAGCTTCCAACTGGGGGGGACTGAAGCTTTCTTT.

The chain uses TRBV18 and TRBJ2-2, with 7 bases fitting TRBD1. Trimming took 3 bases from V and 5 from J; bases not matched to a gene: 9. Germline V gene data show CDR1 as KGHSH and CDR2 as LQKENI. The CDR3 sequence is 16 residues long. DNA for the CDR3: TGTGCCAGCTCACCTGGAAACAGGGGCCTAACCGGGGAGCTGTTTTTT. Protein sequence: CASSPGNRGLTGELFF.

J is TRBJ2-1 and V is TRBV6-6; D not resolved. Between the trimmed V and J ends, which lost 7 bases and 6 bases, there was a span of 7 bases. The CDR3 totals 11 residues. Germline assignment: CDR1 MNHNY and CDR2 SVGAGI (reference sequence). The CDR3 DNA reads TGTGCCAGCACCCTACTCAATGAGCAGTTCTTC. This codes for CASTLLNEQFF.

The chain uses TRBV5-6 and TRBJ1-6; the match to TRBD1 covers 8 bases. The CDR3 runs 15 residues. Germline CDR1 reads SGHDT; CDR2 reads YYEEEE. V lost 5 bases, J lost 9 bases, and 10 bases stayed unmatched. CDR3 residues: CASRSMTGVVSPLHF. CDR3 nucleotides: TGTGCCAGCAGATCGATGACAGGGGTGGTTTCACCCCTCCACTTT.

This chain uses TRBV20-1 with TRBJ2-7; 10 bases agree with TRBD2. The germline CDR1 and CDR2 sequences are DFQATT and SNEGSKA (reference sequence). V lost 3 bases to trimming and J lost 6 bases; unmatched junction nucleotides: 2. This CDR3 spans 12 amino acids. This chain's CDR3 is CSASLAGAEQYF. The CDR3 DNA sequence: TGCAGTGCTAGTCTAGCGGGAGCCGAGCAGTACTTC.

The rearrangement uses TRBV7-2 and TRBJ2-1; 8 bases align to TRBD2. The germline gives CDR1 SGHTA, CDR2 FQGNSA. V lost 5 bases to trimming and J lost 6 bases; unmatched junction nucleotides: 9. The CDR3 has 15 residues. The CDR3 nucleotides are TGTGCCAGCAGCGTCAGCGGGGGCCCCGTCAATGAGCAGTTCTTC. Translating gives CASSVSGGPVNEQFF.

This clone was picked up one time. The gene calls are TRBV15 and TRBJ2-1; D may be TRBD2 (5 bases). CDR3 length: 17 amino acids. In germline, CDR1 is LNHNV, CDR2 YYDKDF (reference sequence). Trimming cost V 0 bases and J 0 bases, with 12 bases left between them. CDR3 sequence: CATSRDERVSSYNEQFF. CDR3 sequence (DNA): TGTGCCACCAGCAGAGATGAGAGGGTAAGCTCCTACAATGAGCAGTTCTTC. The entire variable domain, with the rest obtained from reference TRBV15 and TRBJ2-1, is as follows: DAMVIQNPRYQVTQFGKPVTLSCSQTLNHNVMYWYQQKSSQAPKLLFHYYDKDFNNEADTPDNFQSRRPNTSFCFLDIRSPGLGDTAMYLCATSRDERVSSYNEQFFGPGTRLTVL.

This clone was counted a single time. This chain links TRBV7-8 with TRBJ2-3; TRBD1 is a possible D gene (7 bases). The ends were cut back, 4 bases at V and 2 bases at J, with 13 bases in the middle. The CDR3 extends over 15 amino acids. Germline loops: CDR1 SGHVS, CDR2 FQNEAQ. In nucleotides, the CDR3 is TGTGCCAGCAGCTCTGCGGGACAGTACACAGATACGCAGTATTTT. This gives the protein CASSSAGQYTDTQYF.

V is TRBV7-8 and J is TRBJ1-5; the match to TRBD1 covers 7 bases. Trimming cost V 6 bases and J 7 bases; bases outside gene matches: 18. From germline, CDR1 is SGHVS and CDR2 FQNEAQ. The CDR3 is 17 residues long. CDR3 bases: TGTGCCAGCAGGAACACGGCAGGGGGTGAAACAAGACAGCCCCAGCATTTT. Translated, it gives CASRNTAGGETRQPQHF.

This chain uses TRBV19 with TRBJ2-6, with 7 positions matching TRBD1. CDR1 is LNHDA and CDR2 is SQIVND in the germline V gene (reference sequence). The CDR3 is 16 residues long. With V trimmed by 5 bases and J by 0 bases, 4 bases remained unmatched. The DNA of the CDR3 is TGTGCCAGTAGTGTCACAGGGGTCTCTGGGGCCAACGTCCTGACTTTC. It encodes CASSVTGVSGANVLTF.

The chain employs TRBV7-3 and TRBJ2-2; TRBD1 matches 10 bases. The germline V gene has CDR1 SGHTA and CDR2 FQGTGA. V shed 5 bases and J 5 bases; nucleotides not matched to a gene: 8. The CDR3 is made up of 16 amino acids. The DNA of the CDR3 is TGTGCCAGCAGCCCGACCCGGGACAGGGGAACCGGGGAGCTGTTTTTT. Translating gives CASSPTRDRGTGELFF.

The chain has TRBV19 and TRBJ1-2; D is uncertain. Trimming cost V 2 bases and J 4 bases, with 14 bases left between them. CDR3 size: 15 residues. The V gene's germline CDR1 is LNHDA and CDR2 SQIVND (reference sequence). The CDR3 DNA reads as TGTGCCAGTAGTATATTTCCCGGGGTTTCCTATGGCTACACCTTC. Encoded protein: CASSIFPGVSYGYTF.

The chain couples TRBV4-1 to TRBJ1-1; D might be TRBD1 (6 bases). Trimming took 4 bases from V and 6 from J, leaving 15 bases between them. CDR1 MGHRA and CDR2 YSYEKL come from the germline V gene. This CDR3 has 14 residues. The CDR3 reads CASSLRQDPPEAFF. In DNA, the CDR3 is TGCGCCAGCAGCCTCCGACAGGACCCCCCTGAAGCTTTCTTT.

The gene calls are TRBV19 and TRBJ1-5; no clear D. V gave up 1 base and J gave up 4 bases, with 5 bases separating them. Per germline, CDR1 LNHDA and CDR2 SQIVND (reference sequence). This CDR3 region has 13 residues. CDR3 protein: CASSIVNNQPQHF. The CDR3 nucleotides read TGTGCCAGTAGTATAGTTAATAATCAGCCCCAGCATTTT.

V usage is TRBV7-9 and J usage is TRBJ2-3; D may be TRBD2 (5 bases). The CDR3 runs to 13 residues. CDR1 is SEHNR and CDR2 is FQNEAQ in the germline V gene (reference sequence). Trimming removed 1 base from V and 3 bases from J, with 5 bases in between. In DNA form, the CDR3 reads TGTGCCAGCAGCTTAGGGACTACAGATACGCAGTATTTT. Amino acids: CASSLGTTDTQYF.

The chain joins TRBV11-3 to TRBJ2-3; 9 bases line up with TRBD2. CDR1 SGHNT and CDR2 YENEEA come from the germline V gene. This CDR3 contains 15 residues. V lost 3 bases, J lost 6 bases, and 7 bases stayed unmatched. DNA of the CDR3: TGTGCCAGCAGCTTTGGGTCTAGCGGGGTTGATACGCAGTATTTT. Encoded protein: CASSFGSSGVDTQYF.

The chain links TRBV7-6 to TRBJ1-1, with 8 bases fitting TRBD1. The ends lost 1 base at V and 1 base at J; junction bases unmatched: 5. CDR1 SGHVS and CDR2 FNYEAQ come from the germline V gene. The CDR3 is 16 amino acids. The CDR3 nucleotides are TGTGCCAGCAGCTTAGAATCACAGGGGGGGAACACTGAAGCTTTCTTT. Translating gives CASSLESQGGNTEAFF.